This passage covers 3 T cell receptor beta chains from one sample sequenced in a study of T cells in Graves' hyperthyroidism and ophthalmopathy. RNA transcripts were the template for amplifying TCR beta CDR3 regions. RT-PCR in the first round (using the HTBI primer set) targeted the TCR CDR3. TCRdb reanalysed the multiplex PCR reads using MiXCR and keeps one entry per CDR3 protein. This repertoire shows about 290,000 distinct CDR3 sequences, roughly 14% found once; its top ten account for around 7.9%. Material: blood. The receptors shown here come from a woman in her 30s with Graves' hyperthyroidism that later progressed to Graves' ophthalmopathy.

For this clonotype: This may be a read error: a much more frequent sequence differs by one nucleotide. The chain couples TRBV28 to TRBJ1-4; 8 nucleotides align to TRBD1. The junction had 8 bases not matched to a gene; V was cut back by 7 bases and J by 7 bases. Germline CDR1 MDHEN, CDR2 SYDVKM. The CDR3 covers 14 residues. The CDR3 protein is CASTLDRGSEKLFF. The CDR3 nucleotides read TGTGCCAGCACCCTCGACAGGGGATCTGAAAAACTGTTTTTT.

This clonotype has ten or more counts. The V and J genes are TRBV30 and TRBJ1-6, with a tentative D call TRBD1 (6 bases). CDR3 length: 16 amino acids. Trimming took 1 base from V and 10 from J, leaving 20 bases between them. The germline V gene has CDR1 GTSNPN and CDR2 SVGIG (reference sequence). CDR3 region: CAWSGDRTGKGSPLHF. CDR3 nucleotides: TGTGCCTGGAGTGGAGACCGTACAGGGAAAGGATCACCCCTCCACTTT.

At least ten counts were recorded for this clonotype. This sequence joins TRBV6-1 and TRBJ1-1; D is perhaps TRBD1 (6 bases). The CDR3 has 15 residues. V gave up 6 bases and J gave up 2 bases, with 16 bases separating them. CDR1 is MNHNS and CDR2 is SASEGT in the germline V gene. This CDR3 reads CASRPSGGTNTEAFF. The CDR3 DNA reads as TGTGCCAGCAGACCGAGTGGGGGGACAAACACTGAAGCTTTCTTT.